A single sample gave rise to the 9 T cell receptor beta chains below, sequenced in a study of T cell clonotyping in hematopoietic cell transplantation. TCRdb's table, derived via immunoSEQ multiplex PCR, lists solely in-frame clones and lacks some. The sample records around 37,000 clones, 95% being singletons. The sample consisted of peripheral blood mononuclear cells. The origin of the receptors is a man in his thirties or forties in good health. Some clones in this sample may be carry-over from other donors' samples.

This sequence joins TRBV7-9 and TRBJ1-6, with D possibly matching TRBD1 (6 bases). Trimming stripped 3 bases from V and 10 bases from J, with 19 bases between. Germline CDR1 is SEHNR and CDR2 is FQNEAQ (reference sequence). This CDR3 contains 16 residues. The DNA of the CDR3 is TGTGCCAGCAGCTTCGCCACAGGGCCCGGGGGATCACCCCTCCACTTT. It codes for CASSFATGPGGSPLHF.

J is TRBJ1-2 and V is TRBV4-3, with D possibly matching TRBD1 (5 bases). The CDR3 is 17 amino acids. Germline loops: CDR1 LGHNA, CDR2 YSLEER. V lost 3 bases and J 2 bases, leaving 19 bases between the germline ends. DNA of the CDR3: TGCGCCAGCAGCCAGGGACTACTCTTTGATATCAACTATGGCTACACCTTC. Its protein is CASSQGLLFDINYGYTF.

A single count supports this clone. The rearrangement joins TRBV6-6 to TRBJ1-1, with D maybe TRBD1 (6 bases). The V gene's germline CDR1 is MNHNY and CDR2 SVGAGI (reference sequence). V lost 6 bases and J lost 4, with 18 bases in between. The CDR3 spans 15 residues. The CDR3 loop reads CASSSPGGRATEAFF. The CDR3 DNA reads as TGTGCCAGCAGCTCCCCCGGGGGGCGGGCCACTGAAGCTTTCTTT.

The chain uses TRBV7-2 and TRBJ2-7, with D uncertain. From germline, CDR1 is SGHTA and CDR2 FQGNSA. The V and J ends lost 1 base and 0 bases respectively, with 7 bases between them. CDR3 length: 14 residues. The CDR3 protein is CASSLDGYSYEQYF. The CDR3 nucleotides read TGTGCCAGCAGCTTAGATGGCTACTCCTACGAGCAGTACTTC.

This chain connects TRBV27 to TRBJ2-3, with TRBD1 identical over 10 bases. Trimming removed 5 bases from V and 5 bases from J; junction bases left unmatched: 7. This CDR3 has 15 residues. Germline V gene lookup returns CDR1 MNHEY and CDR2 SMNVEV (reference sequence). Here the CDR3 DNA reads TGTGCCAGCAGTCTCGGGACAGGGGAGGGAGATACGCAGTATTTT. Translated, it gives CASSLGTGEGDTQYF.

The genes are TRBV4-2 and TRBJ1-5; 9 positions match TRBD1. Germline CDR1 and CDR2: LGHNA and YNFKEQ. J was trimmed by 6 bases and V by 0 bases; bases with no gene match: 9. The CDR3 sequence is 17 residues long. CDR3 in DNA: TGTGCCAGCAGCCAAGATGCCCGGGACAGGGTAGGTCAGCCCCAGCATTTT. This sequence encodes CASSQDARDRVGQPQHF.

J is TRBJ2-3 and V is TRBV5-6, with 7 bases aligning to TRBD1. The CDR3 covers 16 residues. With 7 bases clipped from V and 5 bases from J, the junction kept 16 bases outside the gene matches. Germline CDR1 is SGHDT and CDR2 is YYEEEE. The CDR3 DNA follows: TGTGCCAGCGGCACCCTCGGGACAGCCCTGGGAGATACGCAGTATTTT. Protein sequence: CASGTLGTALGDTQYF.

This clone was recorded once. The genes are TRBV19 and TRBJ2-2, with TRBD2 matching 7 bases. V trimming: 7 bases; J trimming: 4 bases; junction bases outside the gene matches: 12. Germline CDR1 reads LNHDA; CDR2 reads SQIVND (reference sequence). The CDR3 has 16 amino acids. The DNA of the CDR3 is TGTGCCAGTAAATCTGGGGGGGGTTCCGCCACCGGGGAGCTGTTTTTT. Translation: CASKSGGGSATGELFF. Supplemented by reference TRBV19 and TRBJ2-2, the full variable domain reads DGGITQSPKYLFRKEGQNVTLSCEQNLNHDAMYWYRQDPGQGLRLIYYSQIVNDFQKGDIAEGYSVSREKKESFPLTVTSAQKNPTAFYLCASKSGGGSATGELFFGEGSRLTVL.

The chain joins TRBV27 to TRBJ1-5, with 7 bases identical to TRBD1. V lost 4 bases, J lost 6 bases, and 3 bases stayed unmatched. Germline V lookup: CDR1 MNHEY, CDR2 SMNVEV (reference sequence). The CDR3 covers 13 residues. The CDR3 reads CASSSYRGQPQHF. CDR3 nucleotides: TGTGCCAGCAGTTCCTACAGGGGTCAGCCCCAGCATTTT.